This T cell receptor (beta chain) was identified during a study of cytomegalovirus exposure and HLA in healthy donors. Only one count was recorded for this clone. The identical CDR3 is also encoded by other nucleotide sequences in the sample. Donors showed nominal health when sampled, although they likely had unrecorded immune exposures. Use of 60 Vbeta and 13 Jbeta primers characterized the PCR. Profiled with immunoSEQ multiplex PCR; TCRdb holds only in-frame clones, not every one. The data contain 150,000 to 200,000 clones, 82% of them singletons. V gave up 2 bases and J gave up 2 bases, with 9 bases separating them. CDR3 length equals 15 residues. Germline V CDR1 and CDR2: MDHEN, SYDVKM.

The chain links TRBV28 to TRBJ2-2, with a tentative D call TRBD2 (7 bases). What was sequenced was PBMCs. This clonotype was sampled from a girl aged 2-15 years in good health and CMV-seropositive. CDR3 loop: CASSLGGANTGELFF. Written as DNA, the CDR3 is TGTGCCAGCAGTTTAGGGGGGGCCAACACCGGGGAGCTGTTTTTT.